The 17 T cell receptor beta chains below all came from one sample that was sequenced in a study of blood T cell repertoires in COVID-19 (dated by TCRdb to 2019 to 2021). The library was produced with the immunoSEQ multiplex PCR assay. TCRdb holds this immuneACCESS table with in-frame rearrangements only. Some clones are missing; in checked studies, unresolved V genes explain under half, and the rest has no known cause. The sample table lists more than 300,000 clones, more than 90% of them with a count of one. Approximately 4.1% of the sample is held by the ten biggest clonotypes. The specimen sequenced was PBMCs or T cells enriched from blood (not recorded which). The receptors were gathered from a woman aged 25-40 years who had been exposed to COVID-19.

The rearrangement links TRBV2 to TRBJ2-3, with 7 bases matching TRBD2. The trim removed 4 bases at V and 2 bases at J, leaving 12 bases unmatched. Germline-derived CDR1 and CDR2 are SNHLY and FYNNEI. The CDR3 spans 17 residues. The CDR3: CASSGPVGRRYTDTQYF. In DNA form, the CDR3 reads TGTGCCAGCAGTGGCCCCGTCGGGAGGCGGTACACAGATACGCAGTATTTT. The entire variable domain, with the rest obtained from reference TRBV2 and TRBJ2-3, is as follows: EPEVTQTPSHQVTQMGQEVILRCVPISNHLYFYWYRQILGQKVEFLVSFYNNEISEKSEIFDDQFSVERPDGSNFTLKIRSTKLEDSAMYFCASSGPVGRRYTDTQYFGPGTRLTVL.

The CDR3 loop is CASSLSSREQFF. CDR3 nucleotide sequence: TGCGCCAGCAGCTTGTCGTCGCGAGAGCAGTTCTTC. The gene calls are TRBV5-1 and TRBJ2-1, with unresolved D. CDR1 SGHRS and CDR2 YFSETQ come from the germline V gene. The CDR3 consists of 12 residues. V lost 1 base, J lost 10 bases, and 9 bases lay in between.

The chain uses TRBV29-1 and TRBJ1-4; 8 nucleotides line up with TRBD1. The CDR3 covers 13 residues. Per the germline V gene, CDR1 is SQVTM and CDR2 is ANQGSEA. J gave up 8 bases and V 6 bases, and 8 bases lay outside the gene matches. The CDR3 DNA sequence: TGCAGCGTCGCGGACAGGGCTGGCGAAAAACTGTTTTTT. Encoded protein: CSVADRAGEKLFF.

The chain recombines TRBV7-8 with TRBJ2-7, with 9 bases matching TRBD1. CDR1 SGHVS and CDR2 FQNEAQ come from the germline V gene. CDR3 length: 17 amino acids. The trim removed 4 bases at V and 2 bases at J, leaving 12 bases unmatched. DNA for the CDR3: TGTGCCAGCAGCTCTAATAAGGACAGACAGGGGGCCTACGAGCAGTACTTC. Translated, it gives CASSSNKDRQGAYEQYF.

V usage is TRBV7-2 and J usage is TRBJ1-6; no definite D call. The CDR3 contains 14 residues. Germline CDR1 SGHTA, CDR2 FQGNSA. V was shortened by 5 bases and J by 7 bases, with 12 bases between the two germline ends. The chain's CDR3 is CASSPSKSNSPLHF. CDR3 nucleotides: TGTGCCAGCAGCCCAAGTAAAAGCAATTCACCCCTCCACTTT.

This chain connects TRBV28 to TRBJ1-1; maybe TRBD1 (5 bases). The CDR3 is 13 amino acids. CDR1 MDHEN and CDR2 SYDVKM come from the germline V gene. Trimming removed 7 bases from V and 0 bases from J, with 9 bases in between. CDR3 sequence reads: CASNGHLNTEAFF. CDR3 DNA sequence: TGTGCCAGCAACGGACACTTGAACACTGAAGCTTTCTTT.

CDR3 in amino acids: CASSQPRDRGSLGNTEAFF. The DNA of the CDR3 is TGTGCCAGCAGCCAACCCCGGGACAGGGGGTCATTGGGTAACACTGAAGCTTTCTTT. The chain joins TRBV7-9 to TRBJ1-1, with TRBD1 matching 11 bases. The CDR3 has 19 amino acids. The germline V gene encodes CDR1 SEHNR and CDR2 FQNEAQ (reference sequence). V shed 5 bases and J 2 bases; nucleotides not matched to a gene: 16.

The chain is built from TRBV24-1 and TRBJ2-3; 9 bases are a match to TRBD1. The CDR3 is 15 amino acids. The V gene end was trimmed by 6 bases and the J gene end by 4 bases; junction bases not matched to a gene: 7. Germline V gene lookup returns CDR1 KGHDR and CDR2 SFDVKD. Here the CDR3 reads CATSKGQGRSDTQYF. CDR3 nucleotide sequence: TGTGCCACCAGTAAAGGACAGGGGCGGTCAGATACGCAGTATTTT.

The table lists this clone with a few counts. Other DNA sequences in this specimen translate into the identical CDR3. This rearrangement joins TRBV3-1 (or the pseudogene TRBV3-2) to TRBJ2-3; D remains ambiguous. Trimming shortened V by 0 bases and J by 5 bases, and 3 bases separated the two germline ends. CDR1 LGHDT and CDR2 YNNKEL come from the germline V gene (reference sequence). The CDR3 covers 12 residues. This CDR3 is CASSQDRDTQYF. The CDR3 nucleotides read TGTGCCAGCAGCCAAGATCGAGATACGCAGTATTTT.

The chain uses TRBV9 and TRBJ2-7, with TRBD1 matching 8 bases. CDR3 length equals 13 residues. J lost 3 bases, V lost 3 bases, and 2 bases had no gene match. The V gene's germline CDR1 is SGDLS and CDR2 YYNGEE. The CDR3 loop is CASSGQGIYEQYF. The CDR3 DNA reads as TGTGCCAGCAGCGGACAGGGGATCTACGAGCAGTACTTC.

The count of this clone is one. V gene TRBV10-3 combines with J gene TRBJ2-1; 13 positions match TRBD2. The CDR3 covers 15 residues. Germline V lookup: CDR1 ENHRY, CDR2 SYGVKD. V lost 11 bases and J lost 5; bases outside the gene matches: 9. Here the CDR3 DNA reads TGTGCCTCCGGGGGAGGACTAGCGGGAGACAATGAGCAGTTCTTC. Its protein is CASGGGLAGDNEQFF.

The chain carries TRBV5-5 and TRBJ1-6; D call uncertain. Germline V lookup: CDR1 SGHKS, CDR2 YYEKEE (reference sequence). Trimming took 1 base from V and 5 from J, leaving 10 bases between them. The CDR3 extends over 15 amino acids. CDR3 in DNA: TGTGCCAGCAGCTTGCGGGGAGCGGATAATTCACCCCTCCACTTT. Protein: CASSLRGADNSPLHF.

V and J are TRBV6-2 or TRBV6-3 and TRBJ1-5, with D hard to call. The CDR3 contains 13 residues. Trimming pared 5 bases from V and 4 bases from J, leaving 9 bases between. From germline, CDR1 is MNHEY and CDR2 SVGEGT. The CDR3 is CASSTHRNQPQHF. CDR3 in DNA: TGTGCCAGCAGTACCCACAGAAATCAGCCCCAGCATTTT.

The chain has TRBV10-1 and TRBJ2-3; 11 nucleotides align to TRBD2. V shed 5 bases and J 4 bases; nucleotides not matched to a gene: 5. The CDR3 extends over 15 amino acids. CDR1 is WNHNN, CDR2 SYGVQD, per germline (reference sequence). The CDR3 protein is CASSQTSGEADTQYF. In DNA form, the CDR3 reads TGCGCCAGCAGTCAGACTAGCGGGGAAGCAGATACGCAGTATTTT.

The CDR3: CASSRRATTDTQYF. DNA of the CDR3: TGTGCCAGCAGCCGGAGGGCCACCACAGATACGCAGTATTTT. The chain has TRBV5-6 and TRBJ2-3, with TRBD2 as a possible D gene (6 bases). There are 14 residues in the CDR3. Germline CDR1 and CDR2: SGHDT and YYEEEE. The ends were cut back, 4 bases at V and 2 bases at J, with 11 bases in the middle.

This clone was seen a single time. The chain is built from TRBV7-3 and TRBJ1-2; 7 bases agree with TRBD1. Germline V gene lookup returns CDR1 SGHTA and CDR2 FQGTGA. Trimming cost V 3 bases and J 4 bases; bases outside gene matches: 8. The CDR3 spans 15 residues. CDR3 loop: CASSLLTGVRYGYTF. CDR3 coding DNA: TGTGCCAGCAGCTTGTTAACAGGGGTGCGCTATGGCTACACCTTC.

The rearrangement links TRBV27 to TRBJ1-5; weak D call: TRBD1 (6 bases). Per germline, CDR1 MNHEY and CDR2 SMNVEV (reference sequence). This CDR3 comprises 15 residues. Trimming shortened V by 7 bases and J by 1 base, and 14 bases separated the two germline ends. CDR3 sequence reads: CASTITGFSNQPQHF. For the CDR3, the DNA is TGTGCCAGCACTATTACAGGGTTCAGCAATCAGCCCCAGCATTTT.